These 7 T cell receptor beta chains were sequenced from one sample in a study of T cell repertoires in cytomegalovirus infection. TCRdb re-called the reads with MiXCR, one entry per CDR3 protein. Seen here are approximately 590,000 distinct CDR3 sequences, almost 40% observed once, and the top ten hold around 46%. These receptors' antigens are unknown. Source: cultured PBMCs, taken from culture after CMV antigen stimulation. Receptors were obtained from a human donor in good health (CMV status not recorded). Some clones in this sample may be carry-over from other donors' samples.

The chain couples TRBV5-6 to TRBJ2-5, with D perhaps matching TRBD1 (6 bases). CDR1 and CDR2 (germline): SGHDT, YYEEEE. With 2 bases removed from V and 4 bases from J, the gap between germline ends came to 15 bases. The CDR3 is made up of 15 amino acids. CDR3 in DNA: TGTGCCAGCAGCTTATGGACAGTGCCTCTAGAGACCCAGTACTTC. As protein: CASSLWTVPLETQYF.

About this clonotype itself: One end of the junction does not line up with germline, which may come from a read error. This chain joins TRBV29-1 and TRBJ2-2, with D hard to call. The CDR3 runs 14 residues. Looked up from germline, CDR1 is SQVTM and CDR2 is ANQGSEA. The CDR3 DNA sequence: TGTTCGGCTTCCCTGAACCACATCGCCGGGGAGCTGTTTTTT. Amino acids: CSASLNHIAGELFF.

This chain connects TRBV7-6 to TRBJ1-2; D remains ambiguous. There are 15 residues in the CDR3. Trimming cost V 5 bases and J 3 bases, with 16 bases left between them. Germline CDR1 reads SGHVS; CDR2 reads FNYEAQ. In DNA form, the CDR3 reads TGTGCCAGCAGCCCGGGAGCGGGAGTGGACTATGGCTACACCTTC. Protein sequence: CASSPGAGVDYGYTF.

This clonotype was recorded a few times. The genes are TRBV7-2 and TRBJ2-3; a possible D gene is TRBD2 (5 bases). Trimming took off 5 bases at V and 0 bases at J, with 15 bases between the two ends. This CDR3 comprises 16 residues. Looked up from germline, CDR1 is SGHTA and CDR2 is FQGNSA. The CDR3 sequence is CASSPLGLSSTDTQYF. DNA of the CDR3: TGTGCCAGCAGCCCACTAGGCTTAAGCAGCACAGATACGCAGTATTTT.

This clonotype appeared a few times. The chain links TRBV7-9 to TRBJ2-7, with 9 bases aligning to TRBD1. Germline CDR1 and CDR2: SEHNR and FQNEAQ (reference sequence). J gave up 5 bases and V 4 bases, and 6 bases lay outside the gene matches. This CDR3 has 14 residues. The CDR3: CASSSGQGLDEQYF. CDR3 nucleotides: TGTGCCAGCAGCTCGGGACAGGGATTGGACGAGCAGTACTTC.

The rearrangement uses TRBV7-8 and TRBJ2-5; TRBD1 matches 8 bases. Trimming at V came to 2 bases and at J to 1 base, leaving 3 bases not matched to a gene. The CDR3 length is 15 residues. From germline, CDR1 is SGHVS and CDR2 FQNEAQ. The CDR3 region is CASSLPTGGQETQYF. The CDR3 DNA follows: TGTGCCAGCAGCTTACCCACAGGGGGCCAAGAGACCCAGTACTTC.

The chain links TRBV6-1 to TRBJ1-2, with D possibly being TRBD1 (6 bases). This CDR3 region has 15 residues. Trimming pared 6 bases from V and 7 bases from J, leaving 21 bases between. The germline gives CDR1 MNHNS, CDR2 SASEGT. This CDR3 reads CASSVDRIEGGGYTF. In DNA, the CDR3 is TGTGCCAGCAGCGTCGACAGGATCGAGGGCGGTGGCTACACCTTC.